One and the same sample provided the 16 T cell receptor beta chains below, sequenced in a study of blood T cell repertoires in COVID-19 (dated by TCRdb to 2020 to 2021). The library was prepared using the immunoSEQ multiplex PCR assay. TCRdb limited this immuneACCESS table to in-frame rearrangements with V and J called. A share of clones is missing; checked studies link under half to unresolved V genes, and the rest is unexplained. The sample table shows fewer than 150,000 clones, and approximately 80% are seen once. The biggest ten clones account for around 10% of the sample. What was sequenced was peripheral blood. These TCRs come from a woman of 80 years or more in a cohort sampled during active or convalescent COVID-19.

This clone was found a few times. The chain employs TRBV18 and TRBJ2-2; D unclear. Trimming shortened V by 2 bases and J by 3 bases, and 10 bases separated the two germline ends. Germline V gives CDR1 KGHSH, CDR2 LQKENI. This CDR3 contains 15 residues. The CDR3, as DNA: TGTGCCAGCTCACCAATCCGGGTTGACACCGGGGAGCTGTTTTTT. Translation: CASSPIRVDTGELFF.

The V and J genes are TRBV5-1 and TRBJ2-5; 12 nucleotides line up with TRBD2. Trimming at V came to 6 bases and at J to 5 bases, leaving 8 bases not matched to a gene. Germline V lookup: CDR1 SGHRS, CDR2 YFSETQ. CDR3 length: 15 residues. The CDR3 DNA sequence: TGCGCCAGCAACCCCCTAGCGGGGGGGCTCGAGACCCAGTACTTC. Translation gives CASNPLAGGLETQYF.

CDR3 sequence: CASSIGQGRANVLTF. In nucleotides, the CDR3 is TGTGCCAGTAGTATCGGGCAGGGCAGGGCCAACGTCCTGACTTTC. V usage is TRBV19 and J usage is TRBJ2-6; TRBD1 might be the D (5 bases). Germline V gene sequence: CDR1 LNHDA, CDR2 SQIVND (reference sequence). This CDR3 has 15 amino acids. Between the trimmed V and J ends, which lost 3 bases and 5 bases, there was a span of 11 bases.

This clone was recorded only once. This chain joins TRBV5-1 and TRBJ2-3; D may be TRBD2 (7 bases). Germline values: CDR1 SGHRS, CDR2 YFSETQ. The CDR3 length is 16 residues. The V end lost 4 bases, the J end lost 6 bases, and 21 bases lay between the germline ends. Here the CDR3 reads CASSSLFGGAVDTQYF. CDR3 sequence (DNA): TGCGCCAGCAGCAGCTTGTTTGGGGGGGCAGTGGATACGCAGTATTTT.

CDR3 bases: TGTGCCAGCAGCCAAAGGGAGGTAGCGGGAACTATACATTACAATGAGCAGTTCTTC. Protein sequence: CASSQREVAGTIHYNEQFF. V and J are TRBV3-1 (or the pseudogene TRBV3-2) and TRBJ2-1; 8 nucleotides match TRBD2. The CDR3 loop spans 19 amino acids. The trim removed 2 bases at V and 4 bases at J, leaving 16 bases unmatched. The germline gives CDR1 LGHDT, CDR2 YNNKEL (reference sequence).

This clone has only a few counts. V usage is TRBV6-5 and J usage is TRBJ2-6; the match to TRBD1 covers 7 bases. There are 14 residues in the CDR3. Germline CDR1 and CDR2: MNHEY and SVGAGI. The V and J ends lost 10 bases and 2 bases, in that order; junction bases with no gene match: 5. The chain's CDR3 is CATQGTAGANVLTF. In DNA, the CDR3 is TGTGCCACCCAAGGGACAGCTGGGGCCAACGTCCTGACTTTC.

V usage is TRBV16 and J usage is TRBJ1-1; the D is unclear. This CDR3 has 17 residues. Trimming shortened V by 1 base and J by 0 bases, and 15 bases separated the two germline ends. CDR1 KGHSY and CDR2 FQNENV come from the germline V gene. CDR3 residues: CASSQLASHLMNTEAFF. CDR3 DNA sequence: TGTGCCAGCAGCCAATTGGCCTCTCATCTTATGAACACTGAAGCTTTCTTT. The full variable domain, in which reference TRBV16 and TRBJ1-1 provide the parts outside the CDR3, is GEEVAQTPKHLVRGEGQKAKLYCAPIKGHSYVFWYQQVLKNEFKFLISFQNENVFDETGMPKERFSAKCLPNSPCSLEIQATKLEDSAVYFCASSQLASHLMNTEAFFGQGTRLTVV.

The chain joins TRBV7-7 to TRBJ2-2; 7 bases fit TRBD1. The CDR3 runs 16 residues. With 5 bases clipped from V and 0 bases from J, the junction kept 6 bases outside the gene matches. The germline V gene has CDR1 SSHAT and CDR2 FNYEAQ (reference sequence). The chain's CDR3 is CASSQGVGPNTGELFF. The CDR3, as DNA: TGTGCCAGCAGCCAGGGGGTGGGCCCGAACACCGGGGAGCTGTTTTTT. The whole variable domain, remainder taken from reference TRBV7-7 and TRBJ2-2, is GAGVSQSPRYKVTKRGQDVTLRCDPISSHATLYWYQQALGQGPEFLTYFNYEAQPDKSGLPSDRFSAERPEGSISTLTIQRTEQRDSAMYRCASSQGVGPNTGELFFGEGSRLTVL.

The V gene is TRBV6-2 or TRBV6-3, the J gene TRBJ1-1; tentative D call: TRBD1 (5 bases). Looked up from germline, CDR1 is MNHEY and CDR2 is SVGEGT. Trimming stripped 4 bases from V and 5 bases from J, with 11 bases between. CDR3 length: 13 residues. DNA of the CDR3: TGTGCCAGCAGTTCGACAGTTCCGACTGAAGCTTTCTTT. Its translation is CASSSTVPTEAFF.

DNA for the CDR3: TGTGCCAGCAGCCAAGATATTGCGCGGGACGGTGAAAAACTGTTTTTT. Translated: CASSQDIARDGEKLFF. The genes are TRBV4-2 and TRBJ1-4, with D perhaps matching TRBD1 (5 bases). CDR1 is LGHNA and CDR2 is YNFKEQ in the germline V gene. The CDR3 sequence is 16 residues long. V lost 0 bases and J lost 7, with 15 bases in between.

The chain links TRBV7-2 to TRBJ2-2; 8 nucleotides line up with TRBD1. V lost 0 bases and J lost 7; bases outside the gene matches: 7. CDR1 is SGHTA, CDR2 FQGNSA, per germline. The CDR3 is 16 amino acids. The CDR3 sequence: CASSLAGQGASGELFF. The CDR3 DNA sequence: TGTGCCAGCAGCTTAGCTGGGCAGGGGGCAAGCGGGGAGCTGTTTTTT. Full variable domain (rest looked up from reference TRBV7-2 and TRBJ2-2): GAGVSQSPSNKVTEKGKDVELRCDPISGHTALYWYRQSLGQGLEFLIYFQGNSAPDKSGLPSDRFSAERTGGSVSTLTIQRTQQEDSAVYLCASSLAGQGASGELFFGEGSRLTVL.

This chain uses TRBV7-2 with TRBJ2-3; 11 bases are a match to TRBD2. Per the germline V gene, CDR1 is SGHTA and CDR2 is FQGNSA. This CDR3 contains 15 residues. The trim removed 8 bases at V and 7 bases at J, leaving 11 bases unmatched. The chain's CDR3 is CASSHSGGARNTQYF. The CDR3, as DNA: TGTGCCAGCTCACATAGCGGGGGGGCAAGAAATACGCAGTATTTT.

The chain is built from TRBV2 and TRBJ1-4; 9 nucleotides align to TRBD1. There are 16 residues in the CDR3. Unmatched junction bases numbered 12, after V lost 8 bases and J lost 5 bases. The V gene's germline CDR1 is SNHLY and CDR2 FYNNEI. The CDR3: CASSGQGIRWNEKLFF. The CDR3 DNA reads TGTGCCAGCTCGGGACAGGGAATAAGGTGGAATGAAAAACTGTTTTTT.

This clone was seen just once. The V call is TRBV3-1 (or the pseudogene TRBV3-2), the J call TRBJ2-1; TRBD2 agrees at 8 bases. The length of the CDR3 is 16 residues. V lost 4 bases, J lost 3 bases, and 8 bases stayed unmatched. Germline V gene sequence: CDR1 LGHDT, CDR2 YNNKEL (reference sequence). CDR3 amino acids: CASSRSTSGIYNEQFF. In DNA form, the CDR3 reads TGTGCCAGCAGCCGGAGTACTAGCGGCATCTACAATGAGCAGTTCTTC.

This CDR3 reads CASSYGPGLTEAFF. The CDR3 DNA is TGTGCCAGCAGTTACGGCCCAGGGCTGACTGAAGCTTTCTTT. This rearrangement joins TRBV6-2 or TRBV6-3 to TRBJ1-1; D possibly corresponds to TRBD1 (5 bases). Germline CDR1 MNHEY, CDR2 SVGEGT. The CDR3 is 14 amino acids. V was cut by 2 bases and J by 5 bases, with 12 bases left in between.

The J gene is TRBJ1-2, the V gene TRBV20-1, with 9 positions matching TRBD1. Germline lookup yields CDR1 DFQATT and CDR2 SNEGSKA (reference sequence). There are 11 residues in the CDR3. J gave up 13 bases and V 3 bases, and 6 bases lay outside the gene matches. The chain's CDR3 is CSASTGGDVTF. In DNA form, the CDR3 reads TGCAGTGCTAGTACAGGGGGCGACGTCACCTTC.